One sample yielded the 11 T cell receptor beta chains listed below, sequenced in a study of T cells in Graves' hyperthyroidism and ophthalmopathy. Amplified TCR beta CDR3 regions derived from RNA transcripts. Initially, a first-round RT-PCR of the TCR CDR3 employed the HTBI primer set. TCRdb reanalysed the multiplex PCR reads using MiXCR and keeps one entry per CDR3 protein. The data hold about 600,000 distinct CDR3 sequences, with about a sixth observed a single time. The sample taken for sequencing was blood. The receptors stem from a middle-aged woman with Graves' ophthalmopathy.

To note about this clonotype: A clone one base away is much larger, so this may be a read error. The V call is TRBV2, the J call TRBJ1-5; D gene uncertain. This CDR3 comprises 15 residues. Per the germline V gene, CDR1 is SNHLY and CDR2 is FYNNEI. Here the CDR3 reads CASSDPSHGNQPQQF. As DNA, the CDR3 is TGTGCCAGCAGTGACCCCTCCCACGGGAATCAGCCCCAGCAATTT.

This clonotype was recorded at least ten times. J is TRBJ2-1 and V is TRBV2; D not resolved. The V gene's germline CDR1 is SNHLY and CDR2 FYNNEI. Trimming took 4 bases from V and 2 from J, leaving 12 bases between them. The CDR3 loop spans 15 amino acids. The CDR3 reads CASSALVVPYNEQFF. The CDR3 region has the DNA TGTGCCAGCAGTGCTTTGGTCGTTCCCTACAATGAGCAGTTCTTC. Complete variable domain (other parts from reference TRBV2 and TRBJ2-1): EPEVTQTPSHQVTQMGQEVILRCVPISNHLYFYWYRQILGQKVEFLVSFYNNEISEKSEIFDDQFSVERPDGSNFTLKIRSTKLEDSAMYFCASSALVVPYNEQFFGPGTRLTVL.

The rearrangement uses TRBV20-1 and TRBJ2-3; D is perhaps TRBD1 or TRBD2 (5 bases each). The CDR3 is made up of 13 amino acids. Germline CDR1 DFQATT, CDR2 SNEGSKA (reference sequence). V lost 7 bases and J lost 3, with 14 bases in between. CDR3 region: CSVPGGGTDTQYF. In DNA form, the CDR3 reads TGCAGTGTTCCAGGTGGGGGTACAGATACGCAGTATTTT.

This clonotype was counted ten times or more. The chain has TRBV6-1 and TRBJ2-7, with 7 bases aligning to TRBD1. Germline values: CDR1 MNHNS, CDR2 SASEGT. J lost 2 bases, V lost 6 bases, and 7 bases had no gene match. The CDR3 covers 14 residues. CDR3 loop: CASRAQGLTYEQYF. The DNA for the CDR3 is TGTGCCAGCAGGGCACAGGGGCTGACCTACGAGCAGTACTTC.

The chain links TRBV7-6 to TRBJ2-1, with D perhaps matching TRBD2 (6 bases). V lost 1 base, J lost 8 bases, and 15 bases lay in between. CDR3 length: 15 residues. Germline V gene lookup returns CDR1 SGHVS and CDR2 FNYEAQ. The DNA for the CDR3 is TGTGCCAGCAGCTTAGGCCCCCGGGGGTTCGATGAGCAGTTCTTC. Its protein is CASSLGPRGFDEQFF.

Ten or more counts support this clonotype. This rearrangement joins TRBV13 to TRBJ1-6; 8 bases match TRBD1. Germline CDR1 reads PRHDT; CDR2 reads FYEKMQ (reference sequence). Losses at the gene ends were 6 bases for V and 4 bases for J; bases not matched to a gene: 5. There are 15 residues in the CDR3. CDR3 sequence reads: CASRRQGLYNSPLHF. In nucleotides, the CDR3 is TGTGCCAGCAGGCGACAGGGGCTATATAATTCACCCCTCCACTTT.

This clonotype was found a few times. The chain links TRBV6-1 to TRBJ2-2; TRBD1 agrees at 7 bases. The CDR3 runs 15 residues. Germline V CDR1 and CDR2: MNHNS, SASEGT. With V trimmed by 6 bases and J by 3 bases, 7 bases remained unmatched. CDR3 coding DNA: TGTGCCAGCAGCCCCGGGACAGAGCACACCGGGGAGCTGTTTTTT. It is translated as CASSPGTEHTGELFF.

In its sample, this clonotype was seen a few times. The gene calls are TRBV5-8 and TRBJ1-2, with D uncertain. Trimming left V 4 bases short and J 8 bases short, with 18 bases between. The CDR3 spans 14 residues. The germline V gene encodes CDR1 SGHTS and CDR2 YDEGEE. CDR3 in amino acids: CASSPSLGRWGYTF. CDR3 in DNA: TGTGCCAGCAGCCCAAGTCTGGGGAGGTGGGGCTACACCTTC.

V and J are TRBV5-5 and TRBJ1-1, with a weak D call TRBD1 (5 bases). The CDR3 is 14 amino acids. Between the trimmed V and J ends, which lost 7 bases and 6 bases, there was a span of 19 bases. CDR1 SGHKS and CDR2 YYEKEE come from the germline V gene (reference sequence). Here the CDR3 reads CASHTLVGDAEAFF. The CDR3 coding sequence is TGTGCCAGCCACACTTTGGTGGGGGACGCTGAAGCTTTCTTT.

Many counts were recorded for this clonotype. The chain joins TRBV11-2 to TRBJ2-1; D perhaps matches TRBD1 (6 bases). V was trimmed by 1 base and J by 1 base, leaving 8 bases between them. The CDR3 contains 15 residues. Germline V lookup: CDR1 SGHAT, CDR2 FQNNGV. DNA of the CDR3: TGTGCCAGCAGCTTAGGACAGGCGTCCTACAATGAGCAGTTCTTC. It encodes CASSLGQASYNEQFF.

This clonotype was seen at least ten times. The chain links TRBV3-1 to TRBJ2-4; D possibly corresponds to TRBD2 (6 bases). There are 13 residues in the CDR3. Trimming removed 4 bases from V and 8 bases from J, with 12 bases in between. CDR1 and CDR2 from the germline V gene are LGHDT and YNNKEL (reference sequence). This CDR3 reads CASSLSGPDIQYF. The CDR3 DNA reads as TGTGCCAGCAGCCTGAGCGGGCCAGACATTCAGTACTTC.